This entry describes one T cell receptor (beta chain). Sequencing used immunoSEQ multiplex PCR; TCRdb keeps in-frame clones, though not all of them. The sample has about 77,000 clones; over 75% are singletons. This record comes from a study of OX40 agonist ivuxolimab in advanced cancers. V was trimmed by 4 bases and J by 3 bases, leaving 12 bases between them. The CDR3 is made up of 14 amino acids. Germline lookup yields CDR1 SGHNT and CDR2 YENEEA. J is TRBJ2-5 and V is TRBV11-3, with D tentatively TRBD1 (6 bases). This material consisted of CD4+ or CD8+ T cells sorted from blood, taken in a trial of the OX40 agonist ivuxolimab. The clonotype comes from an adult with an advanced solid tumor such as melanoma, head and neck, liver or kidney cancer. The CDR3 sequence: CASSSQGGEETQYF. DNA for the CDR3: TGTGCCAGCAGCTCACAGGGCGGTGAAGAGACCCAGTACTTC.